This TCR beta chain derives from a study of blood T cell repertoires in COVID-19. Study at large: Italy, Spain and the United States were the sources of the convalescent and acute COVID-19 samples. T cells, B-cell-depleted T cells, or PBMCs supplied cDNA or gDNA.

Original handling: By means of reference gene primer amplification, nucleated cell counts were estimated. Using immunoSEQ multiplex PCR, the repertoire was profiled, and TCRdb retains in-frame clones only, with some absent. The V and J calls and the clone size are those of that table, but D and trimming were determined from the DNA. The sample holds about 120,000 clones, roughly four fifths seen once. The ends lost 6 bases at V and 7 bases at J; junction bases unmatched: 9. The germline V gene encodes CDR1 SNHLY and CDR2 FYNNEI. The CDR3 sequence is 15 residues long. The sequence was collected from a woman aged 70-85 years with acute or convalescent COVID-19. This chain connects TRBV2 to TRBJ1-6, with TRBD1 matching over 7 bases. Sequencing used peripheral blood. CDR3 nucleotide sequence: TGTGCCAGCAGAGCGGGTAGGGGGCCCAATTCACCCCTCCACTTT. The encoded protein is CASRAGRGPNSPLHF. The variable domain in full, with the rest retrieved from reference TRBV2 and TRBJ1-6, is EPEVTQTPSHQVTQMGQEVILRCVPISNHLYFYWYRQILGQKVEFLVSFYNNEISEKSEIFDDQFSVERPDGSNFTLKIRSTKLEDSAMYFCASRAGRGPNSPLHFGNGTRLTVT.